This T cell receptor beta chain was identified during a study of cytomegalovirus exposure and HLA in healthy donors. Notes on the study in general: Most sequenced TCRs were rare (though some public TCRs occurred in many donors). It is likely that the observed cluster of highly shared sequence variants was a sequencing artifact. Researchers reportedly found TCR beta sequences accurately predicted most subjects' HLA-A and HLA-B alleles. Earlier results showed most TCR beta V segments being productive about 87% or about 30% of the time.

V gave up 4 bases and J gave up 4 bases, with 16 bases separating them. CDR1 SEHNR and CDR2 FQNEAQ come from the germline V gene (reference sequence). The CDR3 covers 15 residues. Concerning this clone: Antigen: not known.

It was with 60 Vbeta and 13 Jbeta primers that the PCR ran. The protocol was immunoSEQ multiplex PCR, while the TCRdb copy is restricted to in-frame clones and leaves out a portion. Of 180,000 or so clones listed, 77% are singletons. This sequence joins TRBV7-9 and TRBJ2-5; D possibly corresponds to TRBD1 (6 bases). This clonotype originated in an older woman in good health and CMV-seropositive. Sequenced sample: PBMCs. DNA of the CDR3: TGTGCCAGCAGCTCTAGGGACACCCCAAGAGAGACCCAGTACTTC. The encoded protein is CASSSRDTPRETQYF.